This TCR beta chain derives from a study of T cell repertoires in cytomegalovirus infection. Study-wide context: Public TCR beta signatures were indicative of both CMV infection and a matching HLA type.

Findings and caveats of the study: Identification of carriers of CMV plus the relevant HLA was achieved through cumulative public TCR beta family frequency.

TCRdb re-called the reads with MiXCR, one entry per CDR3 protein. The table shows roughly 340,000 distinct CDR3 sequences, with around 29% occurring only once. CDR1 and CDR2 (germline): SGHVS, FQNEAQ. There are 14 residues in the CDR3. V lost 0 bases and J 2 bases, leaving 8 bases between the germline ends. This clonotype was seen repeatedly, ten times or more. No antigen is known for it. The specimen was cultured PBMCs, collected from culture after CMV antigen stimulation. The gene calls are TRBV7-8 and TRBJ2-7, with unresolved D. The receptor was derived from a human donor in good health (CMV status not recorded). Some clones in this sample may be carry-over from other donors' samples. The DNA for the CDR3 is TGTGCCAGCAGCTTAGCGGCAAATACCTACGAGCAGTACTTC. It encodes CASSLAANTYEQYF.